This note documents a single T cell receptor (beta chain) sequence. Via MiXCR, TCRdb re-called the 5' RACE reads, giving one row per CDR3 protein. This sample has 250,000 to 300,000 distinct CDR3 sequences, with 15% to 20% found just once. CDR1 and CDR2 from the germline V gene are SQVTM and ANQGSEA. V gave up 5 bases and J gave up 2 bases, with 9 bases separating them. The CDR3 has 13 residues. The record originates from a study of CD8 T cells in ankylosing spondylitis. The sequence was obtained from a male donor with ankylosing spondylitis or in good health (not recorded which). Sequenced: blood, either unsorted or a sorted T cell fraction (not recorded which). This chain uses TRBV29-1 with TRBJ2-2; D is unclear. DNA for the CDR3: TGCAGCGTTCGTAGCCCCAACACCGGGGAGCTGTTTTTT. Translating gives CSVRSPNTGELFF.